The present TCR beta chain was sequenced within a study of blood T cells in healthy people across ages. Study-wide results and caveats: Naive CD4+ cell counts and diversity both ran higher in long-lived than in aged donors. Researchers judged that diversity estimates from one million T cells fell short of true values.

The table lists this clonotype with a count of one. Its antigen is as yet unknown. The use of a sample-barcoded 5' primer and a J-beta primer mix characterized a second PCR of roughly 6 to 12 cycles. MiXCR, applied by TCRdb to the 5' RACE reads, yields one record per CDR3 protein. Of over 1,500,000 distinct CDR3 sequences detected, about two fifths appear once; the ten largest clones hold under 30%. The CDR3 has 16 residues. Germline assignment: CDR1 SGHTA and CDR2 FQGNSA. Source material: blood. This sequence was found in a human donor in good health. The gene calls are TRBV7-2 and TRBJ1-5; 7 nucleotides match TRBD2. Near its end, the DNA agrees better with TRBJ2-3, so the J call may be wrong. DNA of the CDR3: TGTGCCAGCAGCTTAAAAGCGGGGCCTTCTGGAGATACGCAGTATTTT. It is translated as CASSLKAGPSGDTQYF.